This T cell receptor beta chain was documented in a study of PD-L1 blockade in urothelial cancer. The overall study: The study started patients on atezolizumab in about 2014, giving 1,200 mg intravenously every 3 weeks.

Time point meaning: pretreatment peripheral blood. The data were produced by immunoSEQ multiplex PCR, yet TCRdb's version contains in-frame clones alone and is incomplete. The sample yields 70,000 to 95,000 clones, 84% seen once. The CDR3 loop spans 12 amino acids. V lost 2 bases, J lost 7 bases, and 7 bases lay in between. Germline V lookup: CDR1 SGHNT, CDR2 YYREEE (reference sequence). This clonotype originated in a man between 60 and 75 years old with urothelial cancer. The source was PBMCs, collected around atezolizumab (anti-PD-L1) treatment. This sequence joins TRBV5-4 and TRBJ2-1; D gene unclear. The CDR3 sequence is CASSFDANEQFF. In DNA, the CDR3 is TGTGCCAGCAGCTTTGATGCGAATGAGCAGTTCTTC.